This entry describes one TCR beta chain. Antigen specificity is unknown. The PCR used 60 Vbeta and 13 Jbeta primers. The protocol was immunoSEQ multiplex PCR, while the TCRdb copy is restricted to in-frame clones and leaves out a portion. The table has roughly 120,000 clones, roughly 62% seen once. The data stem from a study of cytomegalovirus exposure and HLA in healthy donors. The wider study: A previous analysis identified about 110 million unique TCR beta sequences derived from around 180 million T cells.

In germline, CDR1 is MNHEY, CDR2 SVGAGI. The CDR3 extends over 14 amino acids. After removal of 2 bases from V and 3 bases from J, the junction contained 2 bases not matched to a gene. Overall study results and limits: Researchers reported in a later analysis that a missense DCLRE1C variant was tied to TCR beta V- and J-gene trimming. According to the study, 180 or so TCR beta chains were cytomegalovirus-associated. There were reportedly fewer N-insertions in an Asian-associated ancestry cluster than the roughly 700-donor mean, in a later analysis.

The receptor's source is a man aged 30-40 years in good health and CMV-seropositive. Sequencing was performed on PBMCs. V is TRBV6-5 and J is TRBJ1-2; TRBD1 matches 8 bases. CDR3 DNA: TGTGCCAGCAGTTACGACAGGGGATACTATGGCTACACCTTC. As protein: CASSYDRGYYGYTF.